This entry describes one T cell receptor beta chain. What it recognizes is unknown. The sample belongs to a study of cytomegalovirus exposure and HLA in healthy donors. A multiplex PCR was run with 60 Vbeta primers and 13 Jbeta primers. The method was immunoSEQ multiplex PCR; TCRdb's version includes in-frame clones alone and lacks a portion of them. The sample has roughly 120,000 clones, 65% to 75% seen once. Findings and limits, study-wide: CMV serostatus was the only immune exposure information that was available. A likely sequencing artifact accounted for one observed cluster of highly shared sequence variants. As confirmed in vitro, three CMV-associated chains were specific for CMV antigens. The study labeled 164 TCR beta chains cytomegalovirus-associated.

Germline lookup yields CDR1 MDHEN and CDR2 SYDVKM. The CDR3 is 11 residues long. J gave up 8 bases and V 7 bases, and 1 base lay outside the gene matches. The sample comprised PBMCs. The V gene is TRBV28, the J gene TRBJ2-3; 9 nucleotides match TRBD2. This receptor was taken from a woman between 50 and 59 years old in good health and CMV-seropositive. CDR3 loop: CASKLAGTQYF. CDR3 sequence (DNA): TGTGCCAGCAAACTAGCGGGTACGCAGTATTTT.